These T cell receptor beta chains were read from a single sample in a study of T cells after yellow fever vaccination. TCRdb reprocessed the 5' RACE reads via MiXCR and lists one record per CDR3 protein. The sample has about 200,000 distinct CDR3 sequences; 3% to 4% are singletons. Material: CD4+ T cells sorted from PBMCs, obtained 10 days after the yellow fever booster vaccination. Receptor source: a man younger than 30 who received the YFV17D yellow fever vaccine. Each CDR3 is given with its conserved first and last residue. A D gene is named only where the DNA matches it firmly. A clone size is listed for some rows: how often the clone was seen (once, few, many), or a class if it is expanded.

cdr3_aa,cdr3_nt,j_call,cdr3_length,d_call,v_call,clone_size
CAISGGSGANVLTF,TGTGCCATCAGTGGGGGCTCTGGGGCCAACGTCCTGACTTTC,TRBJ2-6,14,-,TRBV10-3,few
CASSRTGVQETQYF,TGTGCCAGCAGCCGGACAGGGGTACAAGAGACCCAGTACTTC,TRBJ2-5,14,TRBD1,TRBV7-9,many
CASSLGLGQGNTEAFF,TGTGCCAGCAGCTTGGGATTAGGACAGGGGAACACTGAAGCTTTCTTT,TRBJ1-1,16,TRBD1,TRBV5-6,few
CASSPSGAQVF,TGTGCCAGCAGCCCGTCCGGGGCTCAGGTGTTT,TRBJ2-3,11,-,TRBV7-2,-
CASSPQRGDDNEQFF,TGTGCCAGCTCACCACAGCGGGGGGATGACAATGAGCAGTTCTTC,TRBJ2-1,15,TRBD2,TRBV18,many
CASGASEDTDTQYF,TGTGCCAGCGGTGCTAGCGAGGACACAGATACGCAGTATTTT,TRBJ2-3,14,-,TRBV3-1,-
CASRTDTGFGALHF,TGTGCCAGCAGGACCGACACCGGTTTTGGGGCCCTCCACTTT,TRBJ1-6,14,-,TRBV6-5,-
CSARGVGANYGYTF,TGCAGTGCTAGAGGCGTCGGTGCTAACTATGGCTACACCTTC,TRBJ1-2,14,-,TRBV20-1,few
CASSLIRLQETQYF,TGTGCCAGCAGCTTAATCCGTCTCCAAGAGACCCAGTACTTC,TRBJ2-5,14,-,TRBV7-2,many
CASRGGGLAGYNEQFF,TGTGCCAGCAGGGGGGGAGGGCTAGCGGGGTACAATGAGCAGTTCTTC,TRBJ2-1,16,TRBD2,TRBV12-3/TRBV12-4,few
CSVEKAGDEQFF,TGCAGCGTTGAAAAGGCAGGCGATGAGCAGTTCTTC,TRBJ2-1,12,-,TRBV29-1,many
CASSLFSQGAHDTGELFF,TGTGCCAGCAGTCTTTTTTCACAGGGGGCGCATGACACCGGGGAGCTGTTTTTT,TRBJ2-2,18,TRBD1,TRBV6-5,few
CASSSTLAGGLYEQFF,TGCGCCAGCAGCTCCACTCTAGCGGGGGGGCTCTATGAGCAGTTCTTC,TRBJ2-1,16,TRBD2,TRBV5-1,many
CAWSVPAGGRNEQFF,TGTGCCTGGAGTGTACCAGCGGGGGGGCGGAATGAGCAGTTCTTC,TRBJ2-1,15,TRBD2,TRBV30,few
CASSPPGGEQFF,TGTGCCAGTAGTCCCCCGGGGGGTGAGCAGTTCTTC,TRBJ2-1,12,TRBD2,TRBV19,-
CASRWGPTEAFF,TGTGCCAGCAGGTGGGGTCCCACTGAAGCTTTCTTT,TRBJ1-1,12,-,TRBV7-2,-
CAWRDRVEGLQNSPLHF,TGTGCCTGGAGGGACCGGGTGGAAGGCTTACAGAATTCACCCCTCCACTTT,TRBJ1-6,17,-,TRBV30,-
CASSYSGTDYGYTF,TGTGCCAGCAGTTACTCCGGGACAGACTATGGCTACACCTTC,TRBJ1-2,14,TRBD1,TRBV6-6,-
CASSQDWTGSQYF,TGTGCCAGCAGCCAAGATTGGACGGGATCGCAGTATTTT,TRBJ2-3,13,-,TRBV14,many
CSARTQMNTEAFF,TGCAGTGCGAGGACACAAATGAACACTGAAGCTTTCTTT,TRBJ1-1,13,-,TRBV20-1,-
CASSFGPYKETQYF,TGTGCCAGCAGCTTCGGGCCGTATAAAGAGACCCAGTACTTC,TRBJ2-5,14,-,TRBV27,few
CASSFSRLSETQYF,TGTGCCAGCAGTTTCTCTCGGCTTAGCGAGACCCAGTACTTC,TRBJ2-5,14,-,TRBV12-3/TRBV12-4,many
CASRGETGAGYEQYF,TGTGCCAGCAGAGGGGAGACAGGGGCTGGGTACGAGCAGTACTTC,TRBJ2-7,15,TRBD1,TRBV6-1,many
CASSLAGGLSGNTIYF,TGTGCCAGCAGCTTAGCAGGGGGACTCTCTGGAAACACCATATATTTT,TRBJ1-3,16,-,TRBV7-2,few